Listed here are 31 T cell receptor beta chains from one sample, sequenced in a study of T cells in Graves' hyperthyroidism and ophthalmopathy. TCR beta CDR3 region amplification was performed from RNA transcripts. A set of HTBI primers served as the primers for a first-round RT-PCR of the TCR CDR3. TCRdb used MiXCR to reprocess the multiplex PCR reads, holding one entry per CDR3 protein. This table holds about 520,000 distinct CDR3 sequences, around 24% found once. Sequencing used blood. The receptors come from a woman aged 30 to 39 with Graves' ophthalmopathy.

This clonotype was detected many times. The chain joins TRBV5-5 to TRBJ1-1; D perhaps matches TRBD1 (5 bases). The germline gives CDR1 SGHKS, CDR2 YYEKEE (reference sequence). V was pared by 4 bases and J by 3 bases, with 13 bases between. This CDR3 is 14 amino acids long. The CDR3 here is CASSARGGHTEAFF. CDR3 coding DNA: TGTGCCAGCAGCGCGAGGGGAGGGCACACTGAAGCTTTCTTT.

The chain is built from TRBV12-3 or TRBV12-4 and TRBJ1-2, with 9 bases lining up with TRBD1. V shed 7 bases and J 8 bases; nucleotides not matched to a gene: 11. The CDR3 consists of 14 residues. CDR3 sequence: CASKRLGTGKGYTF. CDR3 nucleotide sequence: TGTGCCAGCAAACGTTTGGGGACAGGGAAAGGCTACACCTTC.

This clonotype showed up just a few times. The rearrangement links TRBV6-5 to TRBJ2-5; D is tentatively TRBD1 or TRBD2 (5 bases each). This CDR3 spans 13 amino acids. Trimming stripped 4 bases from V and 4 bases from J, with 10 bases between. Per the germline V gene, CDR1 is MNHEY and CDR2 is SVGAGI. The CDR3 spells CASSWDRAETQYF. In nucleotides, the CDR3 is TGTGCCAGCAGTTGGGACCGGGCAGAGACCCAGTACTTC.

This clonotype has ten or more counts. The chain is built from TRBV12-3 or TRBV12-4 and TRBJ2-7, with TRBD1 matching over 9 bases. This CDR3 region has 15 residues. Losses at the gene ends were 5 bases for V and 4 bases for J; bases not matched to a gene: 9. Here the CDR3 DNA reads TGTGCCAGCAGTGACCGGGACAGGGTCATTTACGAGCAGTACTTC. This encodes CASSDRDRVIYEQYF.

V gene TRBV4-1 combines with J gene TRBJ1-2; TRBD1 aligns across 7 bases. This CDR3 region has 14 residues. Trimming at V came to 5 bases and at J to 4 bases, leaving 7 bases not matched to a gene. Germline V gene sequence: CDR1 MGHRA, CDR2 YSYEKL. Written as DNA, the CDR3 is TGCGCCAGCAGCTCCCCCGGGACAGCCTATGGCTACACCTTC. Protein sequence: CASSSPGTAYGYTF.

This clonotype was counted ten times or more. This chain connects TRBV27 to TRBJ2-5; D is ambiguous. This CDR3 contains 14 residues. CDR1 is MNHEY and CDR2 is SMNVEV in the germline V gene (reference sequence). Trimming cost V 2 bases and J 2 bases, with 9 bases left between them. The CDR3 nucleotides are TGTGCCAGCAGTTTAATTAGTCCACAAGAGACCCAGTACTTC. Amino acids: CASSLISPQETQYF.

The genes are TRBV28 and TRBJ2-7; 10 bases fit TRBD2. Germline-derived CDR1 and CDR2 are MDHEN and SYDVKM. This CDR3 is 16 amino acids long. The trim removed 4 bases at V and 5 bases at J, leaving 11 bases unmatched. CDR3 DNA sequence: TGTGCCAGCAGTTCAGCGGGGGGGTCGCGGTACCACGAGCAGTACTTC. Its protein product is CASSSAGGSRYHEQYF.

This clonotype was observed many times. The CDR3 sequence is CASSYSQITEAFF. CDR3 in DNA: TGTGCCAGCAGTTACTCGCAGATCACTGAAGCTTTCTTT. The chain is built from TRBV6-2 or TRBV6-3 and TRBJ1-1, with no clear D. The CDR3 spans 13 residues. V was pared by 0 bases and J by 4 bases, with 6 bases between. Germline V gene lookup returns CDR1 MNHEY and CDR2 SVGEGT.

V gene TRBV15 combines with J gene TRBJ1-2, with D tentatively TRBD1 (6 bases). The germline CDR1 and CDR2 sequences are LNHNV and YYDKDF (reference sequence). V lost 8 bases and J 1 base, leaving 8 bases between the germline ends. This CDR3 region has 12 residues. The CDR3 here is CATSQGNYGYTF. Written as DNA, the CDR3 is TGTGCCACCTCACAGGGTAACTATGGCTACACCTTC.

This clonotype was seen many times. The chain is built from TRBV5-1 and TRBJ1-2; TRBD1 agrees at 9 bases. Germline V gene data show CDR1 as SGHRS and CDR2 as YFSETQ. This CDR3 contains 14 residues. Losses at the gene ends were 0 bases for V and 6 bases for J; bases not matched to a gene: 3. The CDR3 protein is CASSLAGQGDGYTF. In nucleotides, the CDR3 is TGCGCCAGCAGCTTGGCGGGACAGGGAGATGGCTACACCTTC.

In the case of this clonotype: A much larger clonotype is one base distant, so this may be a read error. The rearrangement joins TRBV12-3 or TRBV12-4 to TRBJ2-5; tentatively, D is TRBD2 (6 bases). The CDR3 sequence is 15 residues long. The CDR3 nucleotides are TGTGCCAGCAGTAATTCGGGGGTTTCTCAAGAGACCAAGTACTTC. As protein: CASSNSGVSQETKYF.

The V gene is TRBV5-1, the J gene TRBJ2-3; 10 positions match TRBD1. The CDR3 is 18 residues long. V shed 3 bases and J 3 bases; nucleotides not matched to a gene: 13. CDR1 is SGHRS, CDR2 YFSETQ, per germline. CDR3 in amino acids: CASSSTILGQGGTDTQYF. The CDR3 DNA reads as TGCGCCAGCAGCTCTACAATTCTCGGACAGGGGGGAACAGATACGCAGTATTTT. Combining the CDR3 with reference TRBV5-1 and TRBJ2-3 gives the whole variable domain KAGVTQTPRYLIKTRGQQVTLSCSPISGHRSVSWYQQTPGQGLQFLFEYFSETQRNKGNFPGRFSGRQFSNSRSEMNVSTLELGDSALYLCASSSTILGQGGTDTQYFGPGTRLTVL.

This chain joins TRBV3-1 and TRBJ2-7; tentative D call: TRBD1 (6 bases). Per the germline V gene, CDR1 is LGHDT and CDR2 is YNNKEL (reference sequence). Trimming left V 3 bases short and J 2 bases short, with 11 bases between. The length of the CDR3 is 14 residues. This CDR3 reads CASSQTGDAYEQYF. The CDR3 bases are TGTGCCAGCAGCCAGACAGGCGACGCCTACGAGCAGTACTTC.

V gene TRBV18 combines with J gene TRBJ2-2; weak D call: TRBD1 (6 bases). CDR1 is KGHSH and CDR2 is LQKENI in the germline V gene. The CDR3 sequence is 17 residues long. V lost 2 bases and J lost 1, with 14 bases in between. In DNA, the CDR3 is TGTGCCAGCTCACCAATCGCTATGGGACAGAACACCGGGGAGCTGTTTTTT. It is translated as CASSPIAMGQNTGELFF.

This clonotype was seen at least ten times. The chain links TRBV3-1 to TRBJ1-1; tentative D call: TRBD1 (6 bases). The CDR3 contains 14 residues. Germline CDR1 is LGHDT and CDR2 is YNNKEL (reference sequence). The germline V and J ends were trimmed by 5 bases and 5 bases, with 15 bases remaining between them. The DNA of the CDR3 is TGTGCCAGCAGCGCCCAAGGGGGACGAACTGAAGCTTTCTTT. Translated, it gives CASSAQGGRTEAFF.

The rearrangement joins TRBV24-1 to TRBJ2-6; D unclear. The CDR3 runs to 17 residues. V dropped 3 bases and J dropped 0 bases, with 11 bases sitting between them. The germline CDR1 and CDR2 sequences are KGHDR and SFDVKD. The CDR3 nucleotides are TGTGCCACCAGTGATCCCTTACAAGGCTCTGGGGCCAACGTCCTGACTTTC. Translation: CATSDPLQGSGANVLTF.

In this sample, this clonotype turned up a few times. The chain employs TRBV5-1 and TRBJ2-7; 7 nucleotides line up with TRBD1. Per the germline V gene, CDR1 is SGHRS and CDR2 is YFSETQ. After removal of 4 bases from V and 6 bases from J, the junction contained 10 bases not matched to a gene. The CDR3 consists of 14 residues. The CDR3 sequence is CASSVGTEIPEQYF. The CDR3, as DNA: TGCGCCAGCAGCGTCGGGACAGAAATTCCCGAGCAGTACTTC.

The chain joins TRBV28 to TRBJ1-1; no firm D call. V lost 6 bases to trimming and J lost 3 bases, with 14 bases between them. Germline loops: CDR1 MDHEN, CDR2 SYDVKM. This CDR3 has 14 amino acids. The CDR3 DNA reads TGTGCCAGCAGCCTAATCCAACGGGACACTGAAGCTTTCTTT. It is translated as CASSLIQRDTEAFF.

This chain joins TRBV11-2 and TRBJ2-2; 10 nucleotides align to TRBD1. CDR3 length equals 16 residues. Germline V gene sequence: CDR1 SGHAT, CDR2 FQNNGV. The J segment lost 5 bases and the V segment lost 4 bases, leaving 7 bases of the junction unmatched. In nucleotides, the CDR3 is TGTGCCAGCAGCTCTCGGGACAGGGGTTTGACCGGGGAGCTGTTTTTT. Protein sequence: CASSSRDRGLTGELFF.

This chain connects TRBV19 to TRBJ1-1, with D unresolved. The CDR3 covers 15 residues. The germline V gene has CDR1 LNHDA and CDR2 SQIVND (reference sequence). Trimming took 1 base from V and 0 from J, leaving 9 bases between them. The CDR3 DNA sequence: TGTGCCAGTAGTATAGGGGCCGGAATGAACACTGAAGCTTTCTTT. Protein sequence: CASSIGAGMNTEAFF.

The table lists this clonotype with many counts. Written as DNA, the CDR3 is TGTGCCAGCACGGGTGGGGCCGGAACTGAAGCTTTCTTT. It yields the protein CASTGGAGTEAFF. J is TRBJ1-1 and V is TRBV28; tentative D call: TRBD1 (5 bases). V dropped 7 bases and J dropped 5 bases, with 14 bases sitting between them. Germline assignment: CDR1 MDHEN and CDR2 SYDVKM. The CDR3 is 13 amino acids.

V and J are TRBV27 and TRBJ1-5, with a weak D call TRBD1 (5 bases). Germline-derived CDR1 and CDR2 are MNHEY and SMNVEV (reference sequence). V dropped 5 bases and J dropped 5 bases, with 16 bases sitting between them. The CDR3 loop spans 15 amino acids. CDR3 sequence reads: CASSPLGRGDQPQHF. CDR3 sequence (DNA): TGTGCCAGCAGTCCCCTTGGGAGGGGAGATCAGCCCCAGCATTTT.

J is TRBJ1-1 and V is TRBV18; TRBD1 agrees at 8 bases. CDR1 is KGHSH, CDR2 LQKENI, per germline. The CDR3 runs 14 residues. Trimming cost V 3 bases and J 5 bases; bases outside gene matches: 5. The CDR3 nucleotides read TGTGCCAGCTCACCTGGCAGGGGGCCGACTGAAGCTTTCTTT. This translates into CASSPGRGPTEAFF.

This clonotype was picked up a small number of times. The genes are TRBV18 and TRBJ1-6, with a weak D call TRBD1 (5 bases). Trimming took 3 bases from V and 7 from J, leaving 19 bases between them. The germline V gene has CDR1 KGHSH and CDR2 LQKENI. CDR3 length: 17 residues. The CDR3 here is CASSPVPGGTRNSPLHF. CDR3 sequence (DNA): TGTGCCAGCTCACCCGTGCCGGGGGGGACGAGAAATTCACCCCTCCACTTT. Combining the CDR3 with reference TRBV18 and TRBJ1-6 gives the whole variable domain NAGVMQNPRHLVRRRGQEARLRCSPMKGHSHVYWYRQLPEEGLKFMVYLQKENIIDESGMPKERFSAEFPKEGPSILRIQQVVRGDSAAYFCASSPVPGGTRNSPLHFGNGTRLTVT.

This clonotype was detected only a few times. The chain employs TRBV12-3 or TRBV12-4 and TRBJ1-5; TRBD1 matches at 10 bases. CDR3 length equals 15 residues. V was clipped by 5 bases and J by 3 bases; unmatched bases: 4. The CDR3 nucleotides read TGTGCCAGCAGTGCAGGGACAGGGGACAATCAGCCCCAGCATTTT. Amino acid sequence: CASSAGTGDNQPQHF.

This chain joins TRBV2 and TRBJ1-5; unclear D gene. Germline V gene lookup returns CDR1 SNHLY and CDR2 FYNNEI. V was shortened by 7 bases and J by 3 bases, with 16 bases between the two germline ends. The CDR3 totals 15 residues. The CDR3, as DNA: TGTGCCAGCACCCAAAGGGCGCGGGACAATCAGCCCCAGCATTTT. This codes for CASTQRARDNQPQHF.

This clonotype appeared many times. The chain uses TRBV20-1 and TRBJ2-4, with a weak D call TRBD2 (5 bases). This CDR3 region has 14 residues. Germline assignment: CDR1 DFQATT and CDR2 SNEGSKA (reference sequence). The V end was cut by 3 bases, the J end by 3 bases, with 12 bases between. The CDR3 protein is CSARAGVGKNIQYF. The CDR3 bases are TGCAGTGCTAGGGCCGGGGTCGGCAAAAACATTCAGTACTTC.

Notes on this clonotype: The germline gene is not matched at one end of the junction; a read error may be the cause. The rearrangement links TRBV5-1 to TRBJ2-7; 11 bases line up with TRBD1. The CDR3 has 15 amino acids. CDR1 is SGHRS and CDR2 is YFSETQ in the germline V gene. CDR3 sequence reads: CASSPRTGGSYEKYF. DNA of the CDR3: TGCGCCAGCAGCCCACGGACAGGGGGCTCCTACGAGAAGTACTTC.

In this sample, this clonotype turned up a few times. The chain recombines TRBV20-1 with TRBJ2-5; 16 bases align to TRBD2. The CDR3 loop spans 14 amino acids. With 7 bases clipped from V and 9 bases from J, the junction kept 8 bases outside the gene matches. The germline V gene encodes CDR1 DFQATT and CDR2 SNEGSKA (reference sequence). The CDR3 sequence is CSVGTSGRGEAQYF. In nucleotides, the CDR3 is TGCAGTGTCGGGACTAGCGGGAGGGGCGAGGCCCAGTACTTC.

The gene calls are TRBV7-8 and TRBJ1-2; tentatively, D is TRBD1 (6 bases). Germline assignment: CDR1 SGHVS and CDR2 FQNEAQ. CDR3 size: 15 residues. Trimming took off 5 bases at V and 2 bases at J, with 15 bases between the two ends. Here the CDR3 DNA reads TGTGCCAGCAGCCCAGACAGGTTCCCAAACTATGGCTACACCTTC. It codes for CASSPDRFPNYGYTF. Looking up the rest from reference TRBV7-8 and TRBJ1-2 gives the full variable domain: GAGVSQSPRYKVAKRGQDVALRCDPISGHVSLFWYQQALGQGPEFLTYFQNEAQLDKSGLPSDRFFAERPEGSVSTLKIQRTQQEDSAVYLCASSPDRFPNYGYTFGSGTRLTVV.

This clonotype came up many times. DNA for the CDR3: TGTGCCAGCAGTTTCATATGGGACAGACTCACCGGGGAGCTGTTTTTT. Protein product: CASSFIWDRLTGELFF. V and J are TRBV12-3 or TRBV12-4 and TRBJ2-2, with 7 bases aligning to TRBD1. This CDR3 is 16 amino acids long. V lost 3 bases and J lost 4; bases outside the gene matches: 8.